One and the same sample provided the 16 T cell receptor beta chains below, sequenced in a study of T cells after yellow fever vaccination. Using its own MiXCR run on the 5' RACE reads, TCRdb lists one record per CDR3 protein. Altogether approximately 160,000 distinct CDR3 sequences are present, about a tenth being singletons, with the ten largest covering roughly a third. The material was CD8+ T cells sorted from PBMCs, obtained 45 days after the yellow fever booster vaccination. Receptors originate from a young man who received the YFV17D yellow fever vaccine.

This clonotype was counted a few times. The chain couples TRBV4-1 to TRBJ1-2; no clear D gene. The CDR3 spans 12 residues. Germline CDR1 reads MGHRA; CDR2 reads YSYEKL. V was shortened by 4 bases and J by 11 bases, with 14 bases between the two germline ends. The CDR3 protein is CASSRINGGYTF. Here the CDR3 DNA reads TGCGCCAGCAGCCGGATTAATGGAGGGTACACCTTC.

The V call is TRBV27, the J call TRBJ2-3, with 9 bases matching TRBD1. Germline lookup yields CDR1 MNHEY and CDR2 SMNVEV (reference sequence). V shed 5 bases, J shed 0 bases, and the junction held 9 bases outside the gene matches. This CDR3 is built from 17 residues. Here the CDR3 reads CASSPPWTGASTDTQYF. Written as DNA, the CDR3 is TGTGCCAGCAGTCCCCCCTGGACAGGGGCTAGCACAGATACGCAGTATTTT.

The chain uses TRBV5-1 and TRBJ2-7; 8 bases align to TRBD1. Germline-derived CDR1 and CDR2 are SGHRS and YFSETQ. Trimming removed 6 bases from V and 1 base from J; junction bases left unmatched: 6. CDR3 size: 14 residues. The CDR3 region is CASNSGDRSYEQYF. In DNA, the CDR3 is TGCGCCAGCAACTCCGGGGACAGGTCCTACGAGCAGTACTTC.

The chain has TRBV7-2 and TRBJ2-2, with D uncertain. The V and J ends lost 0 bases and 1 base respectively, with 9 bases between them. The CDR3 spans 16 residues. Germline V gene lookup returns CDR1 SGHTA and CDR2 FQGNSA. As DNA, the CDR3 is TGTGCCAGCAGCTTAGCGGGGAAACGGAACACCGGGGAGCTGTTTTTT. Translated, it gives CASSLAGKRNTGELFF.

The rearrangement uses TRBV7-2 and TRBJ2-7; possibly TRBD1 or TRBD2 for D (5 bases each). With 2 bases removed from V and 3 bases from J, the gap between germline ends came to 8 bases. The CDR3 contains 13 residues. Germline V lookup: CDR1 SGHTA, CDR2 FQGNSA. CDR3: CASSLWDGYEQYF. CDR3 DNA: TGTGCCAGCAGCTTATGGGACGGCTACGAGCAGTACTTC. The complete variable domain, with remaining parts taken from reference TRBV7-2 and TRBJ2-7, reads GAGVSQSPSNKVTEKGKDVELRCDPISGHTALYWYRQSLGQGLEFLIYFQGNSAPDKSGLPSDRFSAERTGGSVSTLTIQRTQQEDSAVYLCASSLWDGYEQYFGPGTRLTVT.

This rearrangement joins TRBV29-1 to TRBJ1-4; TRBD1 might be the D (5 bases). Per germline, CDR1 SQVTM and CDR2 ANQGSEA. This CDR3 comprises 12 residues. The germline V and J ends were trimmed by 8 bases and 5 bases, with 12 bases remaining between them. Here the CDR3 DNA reads TGCAGCTTCAACGGGGGGAATGAAAAACTGTTTTTT. Encoded protein: CSFNGGNEKLFF.

A few counts support this clonotype. J is TRBJ2-1 and V is TRBV7-2; TRBD2 agrees at 12 bases. There are 18 residues in the CDR3. Germline trimming cut 1 base from V and 2 bases from J; bases unmatched to any gene: 6. Germline V gives CDR1 SGHTA, CDR2 FQGNSA. CDR3 region: CASSLGLAGVLTYNEQFF. In DNA form, the CDR3 reads TGTGCCAGCAGCTTAGGACTAGCGGGGGTCCTAACCTACAATGAGCAGTTCTTC. The variable domain in full, with the rest retrieved from reference TRBV7-2 and TRBJ2-1, is GAGVSQSPSNKVTEKGKDVELRCDPISGHTALYWYRQSLGQGLEFLIYFQGNSAPDKSGLPSDRFSAERTGGSVSTLTIQRTQQEDSAVYLCASSLGLAGVLTYNEQFFGPGTRLTVL.

This clonotype was picked up many times. V is TRBV6-6 and J is TRBJ1-1, with a weak D call TRBD1 (5 bases). CDR3 length equals 15 residues. Germline CDR1 and CDR2: MNHNY and SVGAGI (reference sequence). V lost 6 bases, J lost 4 bases, and 18 bases lay in between. CDR3 in amino acids: CASSPVRPGGTEAFF. The CDR3 DNA is TGTGCCAGCAGCCCCGTTCGCCCTGGGGGCACTGAAGCTTTCTTT.

This clonotype was recorded a few times. The rearrangement links TRBV5-8 to TRBJ2-3, with TRBD1 identical over 10 bases. The CDR3 consists of 11 residues. Germline trimming cut 6 bases from V and 14 bases from J; bases unmatched to any gene: 6. The germline V gene encodes CDR1 SGHTS and CDR2 YDEGEE. The CDR3 nucleotides read TGTGCCAGCACGACAGGGGGCATTGGGTATTTT. It encodes CASTTGGIGYF.

This clonotype was detected ten times or more. The V gene is TRBV9, the J gene TRBJ2-1; 7 bases match TRBD1. The CDR3 spans 15 residues. CDR1 and CDR2 (germline): SGDLS, YYNGEE. Germline trimming cut 4 bases from V and 0 bases from J; bases unmatched to any gene: 4. DNA of the CDR3: TGTGCCAGCAGCAGCCGGGACAGCTCCTACAATGAGCAGTTCTTC. It translates to CASSSRDSSYNEQFF.

This clonotype was seen a few times. The chain is built from TRBV7-2 and TRBJ2-3; perhaps D is TRBD1 or TRBD2 (5 bases each). This CDR3 spans 15 amino acids. Trimming removed 6 bases from V and 1 base from J, with 14 bases in between. In germline, CDR1 is SGHTA, CDR2 FQGNSA. The CDR3 bases are TGTGCCAGCAGTGGGACGGGGCGGCGCACAGATACGCAGTATTTT. Its translation: CASSGTGRRTDTQYF.

CDR3 amino acids: CASSPLEGNLGYTF. In DNA form, the CDR3 reads TGTGCCAGCAGCCCCTTGGAAGGGAATCTTGGCTACACCTTC. The gene calls are TRBV13 and TRBJ1-2; D ambiguous. V dropped 5 bases and J dropped 7 bases, with 17 bases sitting between them. Germline V gene lookup returns CDR1 PRHDT and CDR2 FYEKMQ (reference sequence). The CDR3 loop spans 14 amino acids.

V usage is TRBV9 and J usage is TRBJ1-2, with TRBD1 matching 7 bases. From germline, CDR1 is SGDLS and CDR2 YYNGEE. This CDR3 comprises 16 residues. V gave up 0 bases and J gave up 4 bases; unmatched junction bases: 9. The CDR3 DNA sequence: TGTGCCAGCAGCGTAGAGGGCCCCACAGGGGCCTATGGCTACACCTTC. It specifies CASSVEGPTGAYGYTF.

The chain carries TRBV4-1 and TRBJ2-5; 7 nucleotides agree with TRBD1. The CDR3 covers 14 residues. Germline CDR1 is MGHRA and CDR2 is YSYEKL. V lost 3 bases and J lost 5; bases outside the gene matches: 6. Here the CDR3 DNA reads TGCGCCAGCAGCCACCCCCGACAGGGCGAGACCCAGTACTTC. Its translation: CASSHPRQGETQYF.

The chain links TRBV11-3 to TRBJ2-3, with D hard to call. The CDR3 contains 14 residues. Per germline, CDR1 SGHNT and CDR2 YENEEA. The V and J ends lost 0 bases and 3 bases respectively, with 7 bases between them. CDR3 nucleotides: TGTGCCAGCAGCTTAGATCACGGGACAGATACGCAGTATTTT. Residues: CASSLDHGTDTQYF.

This clonotype was seen more than once but under ten times. The chain uses TRBV4-1 and TRBJ2-2; no firm D call. The CDR3 runs 15 residues. Germline V gene sequence: CDR1 MGHRA, CDR2 YSYEKL. Between the trimmed V and J ends, which lost 3 bases and 6 bases, there was a span of 14 bases. CDR3 residues: CASSQTTLEAGELFF. CDR3 nucleotides: TGCGCCAGCAGCCAGACAACCCTAGAGGCCGGGGAGCTGTTTTTT.